The present T cell receptor beta chain was sequenced within a study of response to subunit inactivated influenza vaccine. The study's findings and limits: Few new T cells, the authors suggested, are recruited by each seasonal influenza vaccination.

Using its own MiXCR run on the RT-PCR reads, TCRdb lists one record per CDR3 protein. The table has around 530,000 distinct CDR3 sequences, 16% seen once; the top ten hold around 3%. Per the germline V gene, CDR1 is SGHTA and CDR2 is FQGTGA. The CDR3 runs to 16 residues. With 2 bases removed from V and 1 base from J, the gap between germline ends came to 14 bases. This clonotype was recorded many times. Its antigen is still unknown. The sample consisted of CD4+ T cells sorted from PBMCs, taken less than 30 months after vaccination. V usage is TRBV7-3 and J usage is TRBJ1-1; D unclear. The clonotype comes from a man between 45 and 75 years old who received an inactivated influenza vaccine. CDR3 nucleotide sequence: TGTGCCAGCAGCTTATTTTTAAGTCGACAGAACACTGAAGCTTTCTTT. Translation: CASSLFLSRQNTEAFF.